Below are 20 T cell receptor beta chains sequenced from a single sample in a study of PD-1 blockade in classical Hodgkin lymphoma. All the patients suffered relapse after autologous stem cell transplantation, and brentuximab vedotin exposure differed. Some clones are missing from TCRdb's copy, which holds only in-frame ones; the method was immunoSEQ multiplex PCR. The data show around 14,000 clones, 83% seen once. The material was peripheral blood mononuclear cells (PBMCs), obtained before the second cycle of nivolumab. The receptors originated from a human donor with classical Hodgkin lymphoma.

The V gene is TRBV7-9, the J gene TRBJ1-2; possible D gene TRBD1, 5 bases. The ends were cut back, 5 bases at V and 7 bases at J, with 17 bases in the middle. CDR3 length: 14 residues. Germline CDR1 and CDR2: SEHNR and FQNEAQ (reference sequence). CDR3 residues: CASSPRTFGLGYTF. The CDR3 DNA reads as TGTGCCAGCAGCCCCCGGACATTTGGCCTTGGCTACACCTTC.

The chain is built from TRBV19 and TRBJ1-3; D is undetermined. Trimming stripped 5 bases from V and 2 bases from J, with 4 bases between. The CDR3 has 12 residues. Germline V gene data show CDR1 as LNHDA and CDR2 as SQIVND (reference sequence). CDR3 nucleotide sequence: TGTGCCAGTAGTTCCGCTGGAAACACCATATATTTT. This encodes CASSSAGNTIYF.

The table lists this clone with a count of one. The CDR3 here is CASSLRTGKVYEQYF. In nucleotides, the CDR3 is TGTGCCAGCAGCTTACGGACAGGGAAGGTCTACGAGCAGTACTTC. This rearrangement joins TRBV7-9 to TRBJ2-7, with 8 bases identical to TRBD1. The germline V gene has CDR1 SEHNR and CDR2 FQNEAQ (reference sequence). The CDR3 spans 15 residues. The junction had 6 bases not matched to a gene; V was cut back by 2 bases and J by 3 bases.

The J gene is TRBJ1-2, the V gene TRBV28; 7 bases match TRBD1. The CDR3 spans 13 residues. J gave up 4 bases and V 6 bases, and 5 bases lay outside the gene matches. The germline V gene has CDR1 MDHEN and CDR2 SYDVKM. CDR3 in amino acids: CASRPDRAYGYTF. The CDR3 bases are TGTGCCAGCAGGCCCGACAGGGCCTATGGCTACACCTTC.

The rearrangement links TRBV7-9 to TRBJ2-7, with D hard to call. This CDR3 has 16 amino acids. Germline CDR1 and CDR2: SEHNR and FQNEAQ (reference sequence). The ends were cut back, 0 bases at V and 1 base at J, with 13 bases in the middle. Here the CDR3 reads CASSLAGNRGSYEQYF. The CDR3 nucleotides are TGTGCCAGCAGCTTAGCGGGTAACAGAGGTTCCTACGAGCAGTACTTC. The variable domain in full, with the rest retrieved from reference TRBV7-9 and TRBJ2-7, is DTGVSQNPRHKITKRGQNVTFRCDPISEHNRLYWYRQTLGQGPEFLTYFQNEAQLEKSRLLSDRFSAERPKGSFSTLEIQRTEQGDSAMYLCASSLAGNRGSYEQYFGPGTRLTVT.

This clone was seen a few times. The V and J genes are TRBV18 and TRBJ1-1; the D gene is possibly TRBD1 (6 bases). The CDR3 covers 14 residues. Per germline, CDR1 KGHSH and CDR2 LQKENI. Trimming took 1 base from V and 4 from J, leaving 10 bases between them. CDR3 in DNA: TGTGCCAGCTCACCACGTCAGGGGAGCACTGAAGCTTTCTTT. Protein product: CASSPRQGSTEAFF.

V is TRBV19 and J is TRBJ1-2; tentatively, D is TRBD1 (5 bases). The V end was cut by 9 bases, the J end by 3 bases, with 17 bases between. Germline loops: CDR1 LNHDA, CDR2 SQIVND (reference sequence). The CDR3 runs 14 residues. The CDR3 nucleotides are TGTGCCAGCCGAGAGCAGGGTTACGACTATGGCTACACCTTC. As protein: CASREQGYDYGYTF. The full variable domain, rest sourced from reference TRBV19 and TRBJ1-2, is DGGITQSPKYLFRKEGQNVTLSCEQNLNHDAMYWYRQDPGQGLRLIYYSQIVNDFQKGDIAEGYSVSREKKESFPLTVTSAQKNPTAFYLCASREQGYDYGYTFGSGTRLTVV.

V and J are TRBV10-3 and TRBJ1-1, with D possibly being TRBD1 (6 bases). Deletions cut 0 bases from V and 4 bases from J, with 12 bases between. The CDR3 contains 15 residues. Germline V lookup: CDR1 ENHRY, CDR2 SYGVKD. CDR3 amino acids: CAISESAGASTEAFF. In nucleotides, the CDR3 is TGTGCCATCAGTGAGTCGGCGGGGGCGAGCACTGAAGCTTTCTTT.

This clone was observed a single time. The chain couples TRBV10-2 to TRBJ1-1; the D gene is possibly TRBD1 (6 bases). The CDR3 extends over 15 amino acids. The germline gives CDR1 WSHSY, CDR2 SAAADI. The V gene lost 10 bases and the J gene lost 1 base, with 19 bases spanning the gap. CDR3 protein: CATAADSRRNTEAFF. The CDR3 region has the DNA TGCGCCACCGCCGCGGACAGTCGAAGGAACACTGAAGCTTTCTTT.

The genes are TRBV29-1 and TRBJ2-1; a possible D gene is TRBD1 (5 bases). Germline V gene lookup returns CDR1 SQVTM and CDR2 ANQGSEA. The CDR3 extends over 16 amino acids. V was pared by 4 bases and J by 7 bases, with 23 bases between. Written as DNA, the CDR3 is TGCAGCGTTGTACGTACTGGCAGGGAATTTACAAATGAGCAGTTCTTC. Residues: CSVVRTGREFTNEQFF.

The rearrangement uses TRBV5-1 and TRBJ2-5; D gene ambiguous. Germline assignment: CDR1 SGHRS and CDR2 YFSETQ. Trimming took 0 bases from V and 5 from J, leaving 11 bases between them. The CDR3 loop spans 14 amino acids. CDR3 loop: CASSLVAPAETQYF. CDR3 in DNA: TGCGCCAGCAGCTTGGTAGCTCCCGCGGAGACCCAGTACTTC.

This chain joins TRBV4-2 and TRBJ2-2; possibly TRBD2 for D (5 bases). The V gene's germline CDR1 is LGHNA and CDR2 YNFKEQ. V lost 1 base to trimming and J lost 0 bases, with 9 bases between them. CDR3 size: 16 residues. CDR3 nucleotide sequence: TGTGCCAGCAGCCAAGCTTCCGGGACGAACACCGGGGAGCTGTTTTTT. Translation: CASSQASGTNTGELFF.

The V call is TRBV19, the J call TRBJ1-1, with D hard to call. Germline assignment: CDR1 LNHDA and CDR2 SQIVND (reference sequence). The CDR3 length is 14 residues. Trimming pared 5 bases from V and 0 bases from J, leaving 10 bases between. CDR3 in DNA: TGTGCCAGTAGTGCCATTCAGGTGAACACTGAAGCTTTCTTT. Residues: CASSAIQVNTEAFF. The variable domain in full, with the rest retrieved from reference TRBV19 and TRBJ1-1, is DGGITQSPKYLFRKEGQNVTLSCEQNLNHDAMYWYRQDPGQGLRLIYYSQIVNDFQKGDIAEGYSVSREKKESFPLTVTSAQKNPTAFYLCASSAIQVNTEAFFGQGTRLTVV.

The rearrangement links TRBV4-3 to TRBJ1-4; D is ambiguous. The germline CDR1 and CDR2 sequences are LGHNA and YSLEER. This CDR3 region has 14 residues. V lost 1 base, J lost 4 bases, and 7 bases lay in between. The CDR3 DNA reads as TGCGCCAGCAGCCAAGGACGGCGTAATGAAAAACTGTTTTTT. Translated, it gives CASSQGRRNEKLFF.

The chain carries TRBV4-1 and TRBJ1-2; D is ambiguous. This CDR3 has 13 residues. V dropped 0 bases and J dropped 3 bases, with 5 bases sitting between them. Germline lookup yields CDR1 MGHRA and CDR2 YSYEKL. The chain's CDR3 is CASSQDPYYGYTF. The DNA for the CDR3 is TGCGCCAGCAGCCAAGATCCCTACTATGGCTACACCTTC.

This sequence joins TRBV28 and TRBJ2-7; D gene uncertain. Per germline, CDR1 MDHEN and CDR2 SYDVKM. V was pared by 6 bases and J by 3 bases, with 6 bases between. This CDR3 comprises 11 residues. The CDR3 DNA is TGTGCCAGCAGGCGGTACTACGAGCAGTACTTC. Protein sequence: CASRRYYEQYF.

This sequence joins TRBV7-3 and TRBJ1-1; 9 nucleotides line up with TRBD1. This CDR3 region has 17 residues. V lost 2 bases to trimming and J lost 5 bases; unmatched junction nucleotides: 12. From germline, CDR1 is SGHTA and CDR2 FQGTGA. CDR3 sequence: CASSLVGGQGTRTEAFF. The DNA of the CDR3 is TGTGCCAGCAGCTTAGTTGGGGGACAGGGAACGAGAACTGAAGCTTTCTTT.

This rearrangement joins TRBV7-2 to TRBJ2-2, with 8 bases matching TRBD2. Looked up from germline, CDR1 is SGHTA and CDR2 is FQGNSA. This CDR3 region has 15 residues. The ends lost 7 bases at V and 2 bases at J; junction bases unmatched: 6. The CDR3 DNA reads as TGTGCCAGCACGGGGCGGGGGGTAAACACCGGGGAGCTGTTTTTT. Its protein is CASTGRGVNTGELFF.

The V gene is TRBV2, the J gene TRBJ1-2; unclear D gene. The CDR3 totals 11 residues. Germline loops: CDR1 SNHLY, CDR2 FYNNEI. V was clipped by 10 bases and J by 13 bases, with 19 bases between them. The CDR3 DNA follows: TGTGCCACCCGGGAGCGGTGGGAATTCACCTTC. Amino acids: CATRERWEFTF.

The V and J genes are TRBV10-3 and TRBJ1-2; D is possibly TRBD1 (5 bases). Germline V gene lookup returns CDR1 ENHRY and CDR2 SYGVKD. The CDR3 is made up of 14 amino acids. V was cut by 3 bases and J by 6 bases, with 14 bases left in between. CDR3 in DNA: TGTGCCATCAGTGAAACGGGGTGGGGGAATGGCTACACCTTC. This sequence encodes CAISETGWGNGYTF.